What follows are 2 T cell receptor beta chains derived from one specimen sequenced in a study of blood T cells in healthy people across ages (dated by TCRdb to about 2015). The library was made by 5' RACE. The instrument given in TCRdb is Illumina HiSeq 2500. A second roughly 6 to 12 cycle PCR used a sample-barcoded 5' primer and a J-beta primer mix. In-frame beta chains were kept once TCRdb had trimmed the public reads at Q25 with fastp and called clones with MiXCR. Each CDR3 protein gets just one entry, which takes the most common genes and DNA from the rows behind it. For this sample the table gives under 950,000 distinct CDR3 sequences, of which about 20% were detected only once. About 20% of the sample rests with the top ten. The sequenced sample was blood. These receptor sequences come from a man aged 65 to 79 in good health.

This chain uses TRBV30 with TRBJ1-2, with a weak D call TRBD1 (6 bases). Germline CDR1 GTSNPN, CDR2 SVGIG (reference sequence). Trimming took off 5 bases at V and 2 bases at J, with 18 bases between the two ends. The CDR3 is made up of 15 amino acids. DNA of the CDR3: TGTGCCTGGGAACGCCCGGGACACCTAAACTATGGCTACACCTTC. It encodes CAWERPGHLNYGYTF.

The rearrangement links TRBV20-1 to TRBJ1-2; the D gene is possibly TRBD1 (5 bases). V lost 1 base and J 0 bases, leaving 21 bases between the germline ends. This CDR3 is built from 18 residues. Germline CDR1 and CDR2: DFQATT and SNEGSKA (reference sequence). The CDR3 protein is CSARVPPQVGTSNYGYTF. The CDR3 coding sequence is TGCAGTGCTAGAGTCCCACCTCAAGTCGGGACCTCTAACTATGGCTACACCTTC.